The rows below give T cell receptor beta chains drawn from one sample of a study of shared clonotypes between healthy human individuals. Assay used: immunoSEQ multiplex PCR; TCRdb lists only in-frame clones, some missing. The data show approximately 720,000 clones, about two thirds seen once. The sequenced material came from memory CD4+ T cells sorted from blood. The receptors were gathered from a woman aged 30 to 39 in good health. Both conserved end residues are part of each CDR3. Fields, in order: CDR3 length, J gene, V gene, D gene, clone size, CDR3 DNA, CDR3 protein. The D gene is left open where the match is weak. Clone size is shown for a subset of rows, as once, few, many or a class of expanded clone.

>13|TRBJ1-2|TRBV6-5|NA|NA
TGTGCCAGCAGTTACGAGGGTGGCTCTGGCTACACCTTC
CASSYEGGSGYTF
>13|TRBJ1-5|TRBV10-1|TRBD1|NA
TGCGCCAGCAGTCCGGGACAGTCTCAGCCCCAGCATTTT
CASSPGQSQPQHF
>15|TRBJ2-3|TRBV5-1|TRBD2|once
TGCGCCAGCAGCCCGGGACTAGCGGTGACAGATACGCAGTATTTT
CASSPGLAVTDTQYF
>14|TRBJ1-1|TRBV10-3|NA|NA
TGTGCCAGCAGGACAAACTCAGGGGACCCTGAAGCTTTCTTT
CASRTNSGDPEAFF
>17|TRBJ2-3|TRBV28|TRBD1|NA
TGTGCCAGCAGCCAACGCCAGACAGGGGGCTTCACAGATACGCAGTATTTT
CASSQRQTGGFTDTQYF
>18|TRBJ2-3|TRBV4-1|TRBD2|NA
TGCGCCAGCAGCCAAGAGCCGTACCGCGGGAGGTCGCGGAATACGCAGTATTTT
CASSQEPYRGRSRNTQYF
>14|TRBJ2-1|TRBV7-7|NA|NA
TGTGCCAGCAGCGACGGGCGGGGTTTGGGCGAGCAGTTCTTC
CASSDGRGLGEQFF
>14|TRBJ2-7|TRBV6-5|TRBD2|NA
TGTGCCAGCAGTGAAATGCTAGCGGGAGCCGAGCAGTACTTC
CASSEMLAGAEQYF
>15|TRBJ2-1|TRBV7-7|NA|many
TGTGCCAGCAGCTTAGACGGGAGCTCCTACAATGAGCAGTTCTTC
CASSLDGSSYNEQFF
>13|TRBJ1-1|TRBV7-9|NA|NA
TGTGCCAGCAGCGTCAACGGAGACACTGAAGCTTTCTTT
CASSVNGDTEAFF
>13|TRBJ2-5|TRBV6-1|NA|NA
TGTGCCAGCCGGGGGTCGGGCCAAGAGACCCAGTACTTC
CASRGSGQETQYF
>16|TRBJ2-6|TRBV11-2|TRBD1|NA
TGTGCCAGCAGCCCCCTCGACAGGGCTGGGGCCAACGTCCTGACTTTC
CASSPLDRAGANVLTF
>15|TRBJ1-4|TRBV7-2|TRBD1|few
TGTGCCAGCAGCGCGTCCGGGACAGGGGGTGAAAAACTGTTTTTT
CASSASGTGGEKLFF
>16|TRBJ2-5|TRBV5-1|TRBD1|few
TGCGCCAGCAGCTTGGGAGCGACAGGGGGCGGAGAGACCCAGTACTTC
CASSLGATGGGETQYF
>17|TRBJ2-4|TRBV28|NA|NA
TGTGCCAGCAGTTTATCTCCGGCCAGACTAGCCAAAAACATTCAGTACTTC
CASSLSPARLAKNIQYF
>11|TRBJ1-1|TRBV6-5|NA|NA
TGTGCCAGCAGGGACCTCACTGAAGCTTTCTTT
CASRDLTEAFF
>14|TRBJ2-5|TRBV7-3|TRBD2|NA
TGTGCCAGCAGCGGGGGACTAGCGGGAGCGGCCCAGTACTTC
CASSGGLAGAAQYF
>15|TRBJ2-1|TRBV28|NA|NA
TGTGCCAGCAGTTTATTAGGACCGACCTACAATGAGCAGTTCTTC
CASSLLGPTYNEQFF
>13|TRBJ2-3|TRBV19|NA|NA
TGTGCCAGTAGTACTAGGCACACAGATACGCAGTATTTT
CASSTRHTDTQYF
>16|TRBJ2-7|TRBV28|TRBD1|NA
TGTGCCAGCAGGGACCGGGACAGATCAACAGACTACGAGCAGTACTTC
CASRDRDRSTDYEQYF
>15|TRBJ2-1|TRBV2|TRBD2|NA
TGTGCCAGCACCACAGGGACTAGCGGGAGCGATGAGCAGTTCTTC
CASTTGTSGSDEQFF
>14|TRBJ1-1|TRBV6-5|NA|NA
TGTGCCAGCAGTTCCCAAGGGTTGAACGCTGAAGCTTTCTTT
CASSSQGLNAEAFF
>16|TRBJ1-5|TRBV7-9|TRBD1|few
TGTGCCAGCAGCTTAGGGGGACAGGTCCGCAATCAGCCCCAGCATTTT
CASSLGGQVRNQPQHF
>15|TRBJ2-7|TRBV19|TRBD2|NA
TGTGCCAGTAGTATAGGCGGGGGACTAAGCTACGAGCAGTACTTC
CASSIGGGLSYEQYF
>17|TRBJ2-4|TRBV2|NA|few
TGTGCCAGCAGTGTGATGGGGGGCGCGTTTGCCAAAAACATTCAGTACTTC
CASSVMGGAFAKNIQYF
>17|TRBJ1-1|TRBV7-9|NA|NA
TGTGCCAGCAGACCGACAGGTCGGTACACTAGTAACACTGAAGCTTTCTTT
CASRPTGRYTSNTEAFF
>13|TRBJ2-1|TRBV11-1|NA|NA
TGTGCCAGCAGCTTTAGGCGCGGAAATGAGCAGTTCTTC
CASSFRRGNEQFF
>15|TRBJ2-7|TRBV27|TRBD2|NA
TGTGCCAGCAGTCCCTTTTTAGCGGGAGTGGGGGAGCAGTACTTC
CASSPFLAGVGEQYF
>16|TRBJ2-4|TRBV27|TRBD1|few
TGTGCCAGCAGTTCGTTCGGGACAGGGGCCAAAAACATTCAGTACTTC
CASSSFGTGAKNIQYF
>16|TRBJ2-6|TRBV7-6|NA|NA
TGTGCCAGCAGCTTAGTAGCTCGCTCTGGGGCCAACGTCCTGACTTTC
CASSLVARSGANVLTF
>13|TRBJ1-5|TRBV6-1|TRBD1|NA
TGTGCCAGCAGCCAGGGGGCCGGTCAGCCCCAGCATTTT
CASSQGAGQPQHF
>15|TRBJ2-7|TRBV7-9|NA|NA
TGTGCCAGCAGCCGCCCGGGCGGGGCGGCGGCCGAGCAGTACTTC
CASSRPGGAAAEQYF
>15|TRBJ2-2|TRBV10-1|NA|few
TGCGCCAGCAGATCCGGGTCAACCGGGACCGGGGAGCTGTTTTTT
CASRSGSTGTGELFF
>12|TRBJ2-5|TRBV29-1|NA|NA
TGCAGCGTTGACAGGAACCAAGAGACCCAGTACTTC
CSVDRNQETQYF
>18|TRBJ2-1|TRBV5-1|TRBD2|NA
TGCGCCAGCAGCTTGGTCCCTAGCGGGAGGGCTGCCTACAATGAGCAGTTCTTC
CASSLVPSGRAAYNEQFF
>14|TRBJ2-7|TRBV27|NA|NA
TGTGCCAGCAGTTCGGGGGACGCCGTATACGAGCAGTACTTC
CASSSGDAVYEQYF
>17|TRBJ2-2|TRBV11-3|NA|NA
TGTGCCAGCAGCTTAGGGGGGGACACTTCGAACACCGGGGAGCTGTTTTTT
CASSLGGDTSNTGELFF
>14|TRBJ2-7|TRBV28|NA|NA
TGTGCCAGCAGTTTGGGCGGTAGGACCTACGAGCAGTACTTC
CASSLGGRTYEQYF
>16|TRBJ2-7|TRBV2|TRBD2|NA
TGTGCCAGCAGGAAAACTAGCGGGAGCAAAAATGGCGAGCAGTACTTC
CASRKTSGSKNGEQYF